This record looks at one TCR beta chain sequence and its context. Its antigen is not known. This sample stems from a study of shared clonotypes between healthy human individuals. V lost 5 bases to trimming and J lost 5 bases, with 18 bases between them. This CDR3 has 15 amino acids. Germline V lookup: CDR1 SGHAT, CDR2 FQNNGV. Each subset's genomic DNA was shared equally among a number of immunoSEQ plates. Clones were read by immunoSEQ multiplex PCR, and TCRdb kept only the in-frame ones, dropping some. The profile shows more than 400,000 clones, approximately 95% of them singletons. Study-wide points: Researchers found naive subsets generally carried larger estimated richness than memory subsets.

This sequence joins TRBV11-2 and TRBJ2-5; D possibly uses TRBD1 or TRBD2 (5 bases each). This receptor was obtained from a woman aged 30 to 39 in good health. The sequencing sample was made of naive CD4+ T cells sorted from blood. Subset meaning: CD45RA+ positively selected. The CDR3 reads CASSPDWDVAETQYF. The CDR3 DNA is TGTGCCAGCAGCCCCGATTGGGACGTCGCTGAGACCCAGTACTTC.